The T cell receptor (beta chain) under discussion was sequenced for a study of prognosis after radiotherapy for stage I lung cancer. Study-level background: Patients were enrolled between early 2018 and January 2019 (all with stage I non-small cell lung cancer). The tumor diagnosis was squamous cell carcinoma for seven patients and adenocarcinoma for roughly twelve.

Peripheral blood samples of 5 to 6 milliliters were drawn at each of two time points. Multiplex PCR in two rounds served to amplify TCR beta CDR3 from genomic DNA. Primers specific to each TRBV and TRBJ gene drove first-round PCR. Each CDR3 protein gets one entry after TCRdb re-called the multiplex PCR reads with MiXCR. This sample has 25,000 to 35,000 distinct CDR3 sequences; 40% to 55% occur once, and the top ten carry 16%. General study points: Patients with metastases reportedly showed TRBV and TRBJ gene usage that differed from patients without metastases.

On this clonotype itself: What it binds is not known.

Between the trimmed V and J ends, which lost 6 bases and 0 bases, there was a span of 6 bases. Germline assignment: CDR1 SNHLY and CDR2 FYNNEI. CDR3 length: 12 residues. The origin of this receptor is a donor over 45 with non-small cell lung cancer. Here the sequenced sample was PBMCs, taken before or after stereotactic body radiation therapy (not recorded which). This chain uses TRBV2 with TRBJ2-7; D gene ambiguous. The CDR3: CASRESSYEQYF. Written as DNA, the CDR3 is TGTGCCAGCAGGGAGAGCTCCTACGAGCAGTACTTC.